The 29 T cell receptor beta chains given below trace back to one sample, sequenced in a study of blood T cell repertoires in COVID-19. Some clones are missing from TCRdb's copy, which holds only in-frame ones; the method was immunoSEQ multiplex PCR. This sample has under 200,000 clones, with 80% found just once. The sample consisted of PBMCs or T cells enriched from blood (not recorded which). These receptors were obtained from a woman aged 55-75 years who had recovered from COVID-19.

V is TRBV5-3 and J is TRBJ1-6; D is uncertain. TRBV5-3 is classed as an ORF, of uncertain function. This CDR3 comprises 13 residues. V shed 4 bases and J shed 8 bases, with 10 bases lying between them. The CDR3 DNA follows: TGTGCCAGAAGCGTCTGGGGAGATTCACCCCTCCACTTT. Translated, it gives CARSVWGDSPLHF.

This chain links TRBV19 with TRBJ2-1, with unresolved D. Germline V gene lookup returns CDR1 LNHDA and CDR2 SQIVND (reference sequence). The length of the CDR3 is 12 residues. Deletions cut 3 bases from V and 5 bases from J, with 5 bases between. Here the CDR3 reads CASSMFDNEQFF. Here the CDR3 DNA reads TGTGCCAGTAGTATGTTCGACAATGAGCAGTTCTTC.

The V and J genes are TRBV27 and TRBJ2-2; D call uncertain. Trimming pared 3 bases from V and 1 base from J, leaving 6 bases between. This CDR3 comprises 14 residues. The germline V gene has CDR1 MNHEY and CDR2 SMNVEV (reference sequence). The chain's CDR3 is CASSFFGNTGELFF. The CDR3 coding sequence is TGTGCCAGCAGTTTCTTCGGGAACACCGGGGAGCTGTTTTTT.

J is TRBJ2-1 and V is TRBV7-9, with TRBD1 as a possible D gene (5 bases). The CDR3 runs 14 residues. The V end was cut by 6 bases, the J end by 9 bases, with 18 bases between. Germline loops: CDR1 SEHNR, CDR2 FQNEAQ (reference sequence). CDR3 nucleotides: TGTGCCAGCAGGATCCGGGCCCCCAGGGCTGAGCAGTTCTTC. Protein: CASRIRAPRAEQFF. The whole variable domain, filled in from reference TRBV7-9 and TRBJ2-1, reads DTGVSQNPRHKITKRGQNVTFRCDPISEHNRLYWYRQTLGQGPEFLTYFQNEAQLEKSRLLSDRFSAERPKGSFSTLEIQRTEQGDSAMYLCASRIRAPRAEQFFGPGTRLTVL.

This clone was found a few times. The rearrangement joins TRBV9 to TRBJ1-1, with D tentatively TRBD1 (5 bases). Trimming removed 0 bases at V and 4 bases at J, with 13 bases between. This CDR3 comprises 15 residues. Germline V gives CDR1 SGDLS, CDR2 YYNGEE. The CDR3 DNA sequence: TGTGCCAGCAGCGTAGATTTGGCGGGGGGCACTGAAGCTTTCTTT. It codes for CASSVDLAGGTEAFF.

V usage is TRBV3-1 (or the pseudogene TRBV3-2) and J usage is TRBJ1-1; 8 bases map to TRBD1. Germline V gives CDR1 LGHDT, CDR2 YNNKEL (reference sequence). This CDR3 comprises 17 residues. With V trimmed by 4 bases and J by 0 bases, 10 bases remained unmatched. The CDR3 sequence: CASSRAGTGRLNTEAFF. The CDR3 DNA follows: TGTGCCAGCAGCCGTGCCGGGACAGGTAGATTGAACACTGAAGCTTTCTTT.

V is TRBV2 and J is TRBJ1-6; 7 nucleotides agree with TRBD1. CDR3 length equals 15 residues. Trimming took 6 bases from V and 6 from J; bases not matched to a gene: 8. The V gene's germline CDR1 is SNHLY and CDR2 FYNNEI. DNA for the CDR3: TGTGCCAGCAGCCGACAGGGAGGAAGTAATTCACCCCTCCACTTT. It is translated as CASSRQGGSNSPLHF.

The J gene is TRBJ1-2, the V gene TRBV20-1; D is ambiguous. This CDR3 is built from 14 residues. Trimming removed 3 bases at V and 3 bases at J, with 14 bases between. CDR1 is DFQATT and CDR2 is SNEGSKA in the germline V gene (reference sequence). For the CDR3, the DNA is TGCAGTGCTAGTCGGGGAGGGATTGACTATGGCTACACCTTC. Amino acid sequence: CSASRGGIDYGYTF.

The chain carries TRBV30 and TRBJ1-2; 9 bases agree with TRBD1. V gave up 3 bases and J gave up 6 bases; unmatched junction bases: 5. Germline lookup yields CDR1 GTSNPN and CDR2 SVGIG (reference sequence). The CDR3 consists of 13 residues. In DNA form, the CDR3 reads TGTGCCTGGAGGACCACAGGGGGCCATGGCTACACCTTC. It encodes CAWRTTGGHGYTF.

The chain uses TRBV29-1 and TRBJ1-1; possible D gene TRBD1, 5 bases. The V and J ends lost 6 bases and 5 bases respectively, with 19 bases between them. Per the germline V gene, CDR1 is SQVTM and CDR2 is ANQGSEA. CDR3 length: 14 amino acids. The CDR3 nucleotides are TGCAGCGTACTGACCAGGTGGGGCCAGACTGAAGCTTTCTTT. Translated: CSVLTRWGQTEAFF.

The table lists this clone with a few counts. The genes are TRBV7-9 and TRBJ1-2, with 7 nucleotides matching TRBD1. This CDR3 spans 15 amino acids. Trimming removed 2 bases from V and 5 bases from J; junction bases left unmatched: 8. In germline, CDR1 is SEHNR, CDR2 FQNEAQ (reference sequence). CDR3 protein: CASSLNVGGWYGYTF. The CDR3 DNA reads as TGTGCCAGCAGCTTAAATGTAGGGGGCTGGTATGGCTACACCTTC.

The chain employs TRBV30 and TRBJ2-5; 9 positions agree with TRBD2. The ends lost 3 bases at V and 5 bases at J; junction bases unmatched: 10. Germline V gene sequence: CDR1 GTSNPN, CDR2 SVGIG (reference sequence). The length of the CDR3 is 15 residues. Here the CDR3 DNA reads TGTGCCTGGAGCTTCCGGCGGGGGGGCTGGGAGACCCAGTACTTC. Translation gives CAWSFRRGGWETQYF.

The CDR3 sequence: CASSEDSGGASTDTQYF. The CDR3 DNA reads as TGTGCCAGCAGTGAGGATAGCGGGGGGGCTAGCACAGATACGCAGTATTTT. The chain joins TRBV6-1 to TRBJ2-3, with 11 bases identical to TRBD2. Germline trimming cut 3 bases from V and 0 bases from J; bases unmatched to any gene: 5. The CDR3 has 17 amino acids. Germline values: CDR1 MNHNS, CDR2 SASEGT.

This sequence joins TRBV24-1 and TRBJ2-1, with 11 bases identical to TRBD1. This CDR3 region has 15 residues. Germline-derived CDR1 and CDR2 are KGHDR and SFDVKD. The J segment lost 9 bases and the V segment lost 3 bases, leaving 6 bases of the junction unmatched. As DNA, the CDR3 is TGTGCCACCAGTGATACCGGGACAGGGGGGGTTGAGCAGTTCTTC. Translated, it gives CATSDTGTGGVEQFF.

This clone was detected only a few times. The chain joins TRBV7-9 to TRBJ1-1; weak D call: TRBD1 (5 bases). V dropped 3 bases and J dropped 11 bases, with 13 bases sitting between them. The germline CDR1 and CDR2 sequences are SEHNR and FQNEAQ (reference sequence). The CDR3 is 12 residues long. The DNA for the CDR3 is TGTGCCAGCAGCTTCACAGGAGTAGAGGCTTTCTTT. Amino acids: CASSFTGVEAFF.

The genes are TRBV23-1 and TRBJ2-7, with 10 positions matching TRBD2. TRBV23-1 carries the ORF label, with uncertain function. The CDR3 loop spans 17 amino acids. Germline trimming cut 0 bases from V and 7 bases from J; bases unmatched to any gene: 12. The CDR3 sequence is CASSQSPCLAGDREQYF. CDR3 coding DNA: TGCGCCAGCAGTCAATCCCCCTGCCTAGCGGGGGACCGGGAGCAGTACTTC.

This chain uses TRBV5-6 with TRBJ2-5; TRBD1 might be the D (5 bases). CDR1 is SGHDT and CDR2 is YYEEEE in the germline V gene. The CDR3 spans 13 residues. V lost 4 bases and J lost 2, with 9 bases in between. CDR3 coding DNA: TGTGCCAGCAGCCCCGACAGACAAGAGACCCAGTACTTC. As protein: CASSPDRQETQYF.

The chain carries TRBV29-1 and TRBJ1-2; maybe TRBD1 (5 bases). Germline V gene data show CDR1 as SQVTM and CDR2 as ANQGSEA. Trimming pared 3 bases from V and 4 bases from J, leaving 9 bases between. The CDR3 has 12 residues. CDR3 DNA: TGCAGCGTTGACCAGGGCCGCTATGGCTACACCTTC. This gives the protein CSVDQGRYGYTF.

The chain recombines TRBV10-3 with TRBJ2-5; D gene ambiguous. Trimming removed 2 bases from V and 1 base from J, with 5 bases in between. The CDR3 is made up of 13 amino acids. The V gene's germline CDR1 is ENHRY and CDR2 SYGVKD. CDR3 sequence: CAISENSQETQYF. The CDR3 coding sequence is TGTGCCATCAGTGAGAATAGCCAAGAGACCCAGTACTTC.

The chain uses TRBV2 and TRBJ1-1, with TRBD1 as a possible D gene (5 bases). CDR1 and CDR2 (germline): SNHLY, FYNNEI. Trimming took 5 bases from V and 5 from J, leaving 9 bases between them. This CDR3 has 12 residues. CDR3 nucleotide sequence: TGTGCCAGCAGTCTACAGGCAACTGAAGCTTTCTTT. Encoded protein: CASSLQATEAFF. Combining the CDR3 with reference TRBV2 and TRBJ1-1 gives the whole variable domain EPEVTQTPSHQVTQMGQEVILRCVPISNHLYFYWYRQILGQKVEFLVSFYNNEISEKSEIFDDQFSVERPDGSNFTLKIRSTKLEDSAMYFCASSLQATEAFFGQGTRLTVV.

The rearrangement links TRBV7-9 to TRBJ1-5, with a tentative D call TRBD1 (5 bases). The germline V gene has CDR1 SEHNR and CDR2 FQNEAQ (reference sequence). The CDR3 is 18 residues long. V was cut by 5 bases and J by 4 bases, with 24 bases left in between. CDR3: CASSRERAGKLRNQPQHF. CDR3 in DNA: TGTGCCAGCAGCCGGGAGCGTGCAGGGAAGCTTAGGAATCAGCCCCAGCATTTT.

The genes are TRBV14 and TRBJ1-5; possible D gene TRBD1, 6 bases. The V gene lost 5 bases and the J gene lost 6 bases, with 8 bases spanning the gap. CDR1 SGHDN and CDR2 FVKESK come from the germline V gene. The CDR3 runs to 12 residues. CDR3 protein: CASSRGSQPQHF. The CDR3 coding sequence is TGTGCCAGCAGCAGGGGGTCTCAGCCCCAGCATTTT.

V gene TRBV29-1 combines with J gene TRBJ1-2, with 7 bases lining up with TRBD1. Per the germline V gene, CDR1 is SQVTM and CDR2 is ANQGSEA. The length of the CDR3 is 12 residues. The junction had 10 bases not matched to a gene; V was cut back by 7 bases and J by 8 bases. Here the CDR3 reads CSADRQGGGYTF. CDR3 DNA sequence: TGCAGCGCCGACCGACAGGGCGGGGGCTACACCTTC.

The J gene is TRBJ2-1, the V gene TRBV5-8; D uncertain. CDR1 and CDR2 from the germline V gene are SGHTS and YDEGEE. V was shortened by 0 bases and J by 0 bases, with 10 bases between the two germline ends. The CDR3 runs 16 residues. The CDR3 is CASSLGQHSSYNEQFF. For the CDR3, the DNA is TGTGCCAGCAGCTTGGGCCAGCACAGCTCCTACAATGAGCAGTTCTTC.

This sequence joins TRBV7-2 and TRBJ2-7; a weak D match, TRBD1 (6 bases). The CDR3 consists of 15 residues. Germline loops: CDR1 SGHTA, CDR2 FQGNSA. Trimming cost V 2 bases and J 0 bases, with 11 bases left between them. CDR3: CASSLITGLSYEQYF. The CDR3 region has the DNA TGTGCCAGCAGCTTAATTACAGGGCTCTCCTACGAGCAGTACTTC.

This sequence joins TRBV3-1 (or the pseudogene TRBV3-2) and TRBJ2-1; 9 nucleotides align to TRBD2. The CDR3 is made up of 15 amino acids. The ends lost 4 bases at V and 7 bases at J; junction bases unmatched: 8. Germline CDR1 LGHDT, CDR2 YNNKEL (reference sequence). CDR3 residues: CASSPRGGTSNEQFF. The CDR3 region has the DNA TGTGCCAGCAGCCCGCGGGGGGGCACTTCTAATGAGCAGTTCTTC.

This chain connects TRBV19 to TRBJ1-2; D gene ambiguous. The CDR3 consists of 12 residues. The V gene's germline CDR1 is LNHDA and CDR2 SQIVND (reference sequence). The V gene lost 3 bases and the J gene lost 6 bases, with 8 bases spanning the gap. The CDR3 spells CASSIGLNGYTF. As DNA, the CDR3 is TGTGCCAGTAGTATCGGTTTGAATGGCTACACCTTC. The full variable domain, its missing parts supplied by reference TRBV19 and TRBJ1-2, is DGGITQSPKYLFRKEGQNVTLSCEQNLNHDAMYWYRQDPGQGLRLIYYSQIVNDFQKGDIAEGYSVSREKKESFPLTVTSAQKNPTAFYLCASSIGLNGYTFGSGTRLTVV.

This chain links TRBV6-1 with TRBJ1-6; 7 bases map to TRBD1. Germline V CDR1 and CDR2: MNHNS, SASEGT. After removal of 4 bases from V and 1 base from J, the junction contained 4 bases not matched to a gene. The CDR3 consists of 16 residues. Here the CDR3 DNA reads TGTGCCAGCAGTGTTGACAGGGCTTCCTATAATTCACCCCTCCACTTT. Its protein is CASSVDRASYNSPLHF.

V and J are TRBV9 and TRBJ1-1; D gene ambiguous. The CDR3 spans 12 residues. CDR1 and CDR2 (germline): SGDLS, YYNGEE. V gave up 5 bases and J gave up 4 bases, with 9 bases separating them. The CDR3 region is CASSRVGTEAFF. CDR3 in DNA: TGTGCCAGCAGTCGGGTGGGCACTGAAGCTTTCTTT.